These 30 T cell receptor beta chains were all obtained from the same sample, sequenced in a study of blood T cells in healthy people across ages. Using a J-beta primer mix together with a sample-barcoded 5' primer, a second PCR was run for about 6 to 11 cycles. A single record per CDR3 protein comes from TCRdb applying MiXCR to the 5' RACE reads. Here the sample spans over 1.5 million distinct CDR3 sequences, around 50% being singletons. The sample taken for sequencing was blood. The receptors originated from a woman in her 40s in good health.

In this sample, this clonotype turned up a few times. The chain recombines TRBV27 with TRBJ2-7; D is perhaps TRBD1 (6 bases). The CDR3 is made up of 18 amino acids. The germline V gene encodes CDR1 MNHEY and CDR2 SMNVEV (reference sequence). With 4 bases removed from V and 4 bases from J, the gap between germline ends came to 26 bases. The DNA of the CDR3 is TGTGCCAGCAGTTCACAACCTCCTCAACAGGGATTAAGATACGAGCAGTACTTC. Its protein is CASSSQPPQQGLRYEQYF.

The chain employs TRBV27 and TRBJ1-2; 7 bases agree with TRBD1. The CDR3 loop spans 13 amino acids. The V gene end was trimmed by 6 bases and the J gene end by 4 bases; junction bases not matched to a gene: 5. The germline V gene has CDR1 MNHEY and CDR2 SMNVEV (reference sequence). CDR3 nucleotides: TGTGCCAGCAGCCGGGACAGTACCTATGGCTACACCTTC. Amino acid sequence: CASSRDSTYGYTF.

The rearrangement uses TRBV6-2 or TRBV6-3 and TRBJ2-7; D may correspond to TRBD1 or TRBD2 (6 bases each). V was pared by 2 bases and J by 3 bases, with 20 bases between. CDR1 and CDR2 (germline): MNHEY, SVGEGT. This CDR3 is 17 amino acids long. The CDR3 sequence: CASSYGTGAGRHYEQYF. The CDR3 coding sequence is TGTGCCAGCAGTTACGGGACGGGGGCAGGCCGTCACTACGAGCAGTACTTC.

The CDR3 DNA reads as TGTGCCAGCAGCGGTCGGGGGTGGAGCTCCTACAATGAGCAGTACTTC. Amino acids: CASSGRGWSSYNEQYF. The gene calls are TRBV5-6 and TRBJ2-1, with D maybe TRBD2 (6 bases). The J call could be wrong; TRBJ2-7 is a better fit for the DNA end. This CDR3 contains 16 residues. Looked up from germline, CDR1 is SGHDT and CDR2 is YYEEEE.

This sequence joins TRBV7-2 and TRBJ1-2, with a weak D call TRBD1 (5 bases). Germline V gene lookup returns CDR1 SGHTA and CDR2 FQGNSA. The ends were cut back, 9 bases at V and 4 bases at J, with 9 bases in the middle. The CDR3 runs to 11 residues. CDR3 nucleotide sequence: TGTGCCAGGGGGGATGGCTATGGCTACACCTTC. It codes for CARGDGYGYTF.

This clonotype was detected only a few times. The chain has TRBV10-2 and TRBJ2-7; D unresolved. V lost 0 bases to trimming and J lost 2 bases, with 11 bases between them. From germline, CDR1 is WSHSY and CDR2 SAAADI. This CDR3 contains 15 residues. CDR3 amino acids: CASSESPLGPYEQYF. CDR3 DNA sequence: TGCGCCAGCAGTGAGTCACCCCTAGGACCCTACGAGCAGTACTTC.

The chain has TRBV7-6 and TRBJ2-3; 7 nucleotides align to TRBD2. Germline V lookup: CDR1 SGHVS, CDR2 FNYEAQ. The CDR3 length is 14 residues. Trimming took 8 bases from V and 1 from J; bases not matched to a gene: 6. The CDR3 protein is CASVPGGGTDTQYF. The CDR3 region has the DNA TGTGCCAGCGTGCCGGGGGGTGGCACAGATACGCAGTATTTT.

V is TRBV24-1 and J is TRBJ2-5, with a weak D call TRBD2 (5 bases). V lost 3 bases, J lost 0 bases, and 10 bases lay in between. The V gene's germline CDR1 is KGHDR and CDR2 SFDVKD. This CDR3 is built from 15 residues. The CDR3 nucleotides are TGTGCCACCAGTGATGGGCGGACTTACCAAGAGACCCAGTACTTC. Translated, it gives CATSDGRTYQETQYF.

The chain has TRBV20-1 and TRBJ1-5; no reliable D call. The CDR3 extends over 14 amino acids. CDR1 and CDR2 (germline): DFQATT, SNEGSKA (reference sequence). The CDR3 reads CGLLRVSLNQPQHF. The CDR3 coding sequence is TGCGGGCTCTTGAGGGTATCGCTAAATCAGCCCCAGCATTTT.

The table lists this clonotype with a few counts. This chain connects TRBV29-1 to TRBJ2-5, with 8 bases that match TRBD1. J was trimmed by 4 bases and V by 7 bases; bases with no gene match: 8. The length of the CDR3 is 13 residues. Germline CDR1 reads SQVTM; CDR2 reads ANQGSEA. Here the CDR3 DNA reads TGCAGCGCCGCCCAGGGGGCCGGAGAGACCCAGTACTTC. It is translated as CSAAQGAGETQYF.

V gene TRBV6-1 combines with J gene TRBJ1-2; 8 bases are a match to TRBD1. Trimming cost V 8 bases and J 2 bases; bases outside gene matches: 13. The V gene's germline CDR1 is MNHNS and CDR2 SASEGT. CDR3 length: 16 amino acids. The CDR3 DNA reads as TGTGCCAGCCAAATTTACTCAACAGGGGGAAACTATGGCTACACCTTC. Translated: CASQIYSTGGNYGYTF.

The rearrangement joins TRBV7-2 to TRBJ1-5, with D unresolved. V dropped 0 bases and J dropped 8 bases, with 14 bases sitting between them. The CDR3 runs 15 residues. CDR1 is SGHTA and CDR2 is FQGNSA in the germline V gene. The chain's CDR3 is CASSLARSQWEPQHF. For the CDR3, the DNA is TGTGCCAGCAGCTTAGCCCGATCACAGTGGGAGCCCCAGCATTTT.

The chain employs TRBV7-2 and TRBJ2-1; unclear D gene. Germline V gene data show CDR1 as SGHTA and CDR2 as FQGNSA. V gave up 3 bases and J gave up 0 bases, with 12 bases separating them. The CDR3 covers 16 residues. CDR3 amino acids: CASSFRAASSYNEQFF. CDR3 sequence (DNA): TGTGCCAGCAGCTTTCGTGCGGCCAGCTCCTACAATGAGCAGTTCTTC.

The chain recombines TRBV6-6 with TRBJ1-2; D is uncertain. Germline V CDR1 and CDR2: MNHNY, SVGAGI (reference sequence). This CDR3 has 15 residues. V was pared by 2 bases and J by 5 bases, with 15 bases between. The CDR3 DNA is TGTGCCAGCAGTTACGTGGTCAGGCCCCGTTATGGCTACACCTTC. Encoded protein: CASSYVVRPRYGYTF.

The gene calls are TRBV11-1 and TRBJ1-6, with a weak D call TRBD1 (6 bases). Germline CDR1 reads SGHAT; CDR2 reads FQDESV (reference sequence). The CDR3 is 14 amino acids. V dropped 3 bases and J dropped 10 bases, with 13 bases sitting between them. The CDR3 coding sequence is TGTGCCAGCAGCTTCGGCAGGGGTGGATCACCCCTCCACTTT. Amino acids: CASSFGRGGSPLHF.

The chain links TRBV20-1 to TRBJ2-6; perhaps TRBD1 as D (5 bases). The CDR3 contains 16 residues. From germline, CDR1 is DFQATT and CDR2 SNEGSKA (reference sequence). The CDR3 here is CSRLDSLSSGANVLTF. The CDR3 DNA is TGCAGCCGGTTAGACAGTCTTAGCTCTGGGGCCAACGTCCTGACTTTC.

V gene TRBV6-2 or TRBV6-3 combines with J gene TRBJ2-1, with D perhaps being TRBD1 or TRBD2 (5 bases each). Trimming removed 0 bases from V and 7 bases from J, with 22 bases in between. Germline values: CDR1 MNHEY, CDR2 SVGEGT. This CDR3 is 18 amino acids long. CDR3 protein: CASSYSAARGTYNNEQFF. CDR3 DNA sequence: TGTGCCAGCAGTTACTCGGCGGCGAGGGGAACCTACAATAATGAGCAGTTCTTC.

The chain combines TRBV20-1 with TRBJ2-3, with 7 bases that match TRBD2. The germline V gene has CDR1 DFQATT and CDR2 SNEGSKA (reference sequence). The V and J ends lost 6 bases and 8 bases, in that order; junction bases with no gene match: 11. The CDR3 runs to 13 residues. The CDR3 sequence is CSAIATGRGTQYF. The CDR3 DNA reads as TGCAGTGCCATAGCGACGGGGAGGGGTACGCAGTATTTT.

The rearrangement links TRBV9 to TRBJ2-5; 15 positions agree with TRBD2. Germline V gene sequence: CDR1 SGDLS, CDR2 YYNGEE. V shed 0 bases and J 2 bases; nucleotides not matched to a gene: 5. This CDR3 contains 18 residues. CDR3 coding DNA: TGTGCCAGCAGCGTAGGAGGGACTAGCGGGGGGACACAAGAGACCCAGTACTTC. Encoded protein: CASSVGGTSGGTQETQYF.

This clonotype was seen only a few times. The J gene is TRBJ2-3, the V gene TRBV6-2 or TRBV6-3; the D is unclear. The CDR3 loop spans 14 amino acids. The V end lost 8 bases, the J end lost 0 bases, and 12 bases lay between the germline ends. Germline lookup yields CDR1 MNHEY and CDR2 SVGEGT. CDR3 region: CASVDGKSTDTQYF. The CDR3, as DNA: TGTGCCAGCGTCGATGGGAAAAGCACAGATACGCAGTATTTT.

The table lists this clonotype with a count of one. The V gene is TRBV3-1, the J gene TRBJ2-7, with 9 bases that match TRBD1. The J call is in doubt because the DNA end fits TRBJ2-5 better. Germline CDR1 is LGHDT and CDR2 is YNNKEL (reference sequence). The CDR3 has 16 residues. The CDR3: CASSLCRPGQGETQYF. The CDR3 nucleotides are TGTGCCAGCAGCCTATGCCGACCGGGACAGGGAGAGACCCAGTACTTC.

This clonotype was counted once. CDR3 loop: CASSFGRGDEKLFF. CDR3 nucleotide sequence: TGTGCCAGCAGCTTTGGAAGGGGGGATGAAAAACTGTTTTTT. The chain employs TRBV5-6 and TRBJ1-4; a possible D gene is TRBD1 (6 bases). Trimming pared 2 bases from V and 6 bases from J, leaving 11 bases between. The CDR3 is made up of 14 amino acids. Germline CDR1 reads SGHDT; CDR2 reads YYEEEE.

The chain recombines TRBV20-1 with TRBJ2-7; D perhaps matches TRBD2 (5 bases). V was pared by 5 bases and J by 3 bases, with 11 bases between. CDR3 length: 12 residues. Germline CDR1 reads DFQATT; CDR2 reads SNEGSKA (reference sequence). The CDR3 sequence is CSARTDGYEQYF. CDR3 nucleotide sequence: TGCAGTGCTCGGACTGACGGCTACGAGCAGTACTTC.

J is TRBJ2-7 and V is TRBV6-1; no definite D call. The last part of the DNA fits TRBJ2-5 better; the J call may be wrong. This CDR3 comprises 14 residues. CDR1 and CDR2 from the germline V gene are MNHNS and SASEGT. CDR3 loop: CASKLDWGVETQYF. The CDR3 region has the DNA TGTGCCAGCAAGCTGGATTGGGGTGTGGAGACCCAGTACTTC.

The CDR3 coding sequence is TGTGCCAGCAGTCACCCCGGGGGGGAAGGTGGCTACACCTTC. It translates to CASSHPGGEGGYTF. The V call is TRBV12-3 or TRBV12-4, the J call TRBJ1-2, with a possible D match to TRBD1 (5 bases). This CDR3 region has 14 residues. V shed 5 bases and J shed 7 bases, with 17 bases lying between them.

The rearrangement links TRBV4-1 to TRBJ1-2, with D tentatively TRBD1 (5 bases). The CDR3 spans 15 residues. V shed 2 bases and J shed 4 bases, with 14 bases lying between them. Germline lookup yields CDR1 MGHRA and CDR2 YSYEKL. In DNA form, the CDR3 reads TGCGCCAGCAGCCAATTCTCGGGACTCGTCTATGGCTACACCTTC. Its protein product is CASSQFSGLVYGYTF.

As for this clonotype: A junction boundary mismatches the germline segment, possibly from a read error. This chain uses TRBV6-1 with TRBJ2-1; D is perhaps TRBD1 or TRBD2 (7 bases each). Germline V lookup: CDR1 MNHNS, CDR2 SASEGT. The CDR3 contains 15 residues. CDR3 nucleotides: TGTGCCTGCAGTAAACAGGGGATGGGGGGGGATGAGCAGTTCTTC. Its protein is CACSKQGMGGDEQFF.

As concerns this clonotype: This may stem from a read error, because a much larger clone lies one nucleotide away. The chain couples TRBV10-3 to TRBJ2-5; D not resolved. The CDR3 is made up of 13 amino acids. Germline V gene sequence: CDR1 ENHRY, CDR2 SYGVKD. CDR3 sequence (DNA): TGTGCTAATCGTCGGGCAGCTGAAGAGACCCGGTACTTC. Protein product: CANRRAAEETRYF.

This clonotype was counted once. The rearrangement links TRBV5-1 to TRBJ2-3; possibly TRBD2 for D (7 bases). The V and J ends lost 0 bases and 2 bases respectively, with 13 bases between them. The CDR3 extends over 16 amino acids. Germline V gives CDR1 SGHRS, CDR2 YFSETQ. The CDR3 is CASSLAKGGITDTQYF. CDR3 coding DNA: TGCGCCAGCAGCTTGGCCAAGGGGGGGATCACAGATACGCAGTATTTT.

The genes are TRBV7-9 and TRBJ2-7; possibly TRBD1 for D (6 bases). The end of the DNA is better explained by TRBJ2-5, so the J call may be wrong. Germline-derived CDR1 and CDR2 are SEHNR and FQNEAQ (reference sequence). The CDR3 spans 15 residues. This CDR3 reads CASSLTQGTEETQYF. CDR3 coding DNA: TGTGCCAGCAGCCTAACCCAGGGGACGGAAGAGACCCAGTACTTC.